This T cell receptor beta chain comes out of a study of T cells in Graves' hyperthyroidism and ophthalmopathy. Overall study: Specimen type is peripheral blood, collected at initial diagnosis prior to any treatment.

The investigators amplified TCR beta CDR3 regions from RNA transcripts. The HTBI primer set drove a first-round RT-PCR of the TCR CDR3. MiXCR, applied by TCRdb to the multiplex PCR reads, yields one record per CDR3 protein. The sample carries about half a million distinct CDR3 sequences, around 16% recorded once. This clonotype was recorded many times. What it binds is not known. Uncontrolled infection, other autoimmune disease, pregnancy or lactation excluded patients. Clinical symptoms, serum thyroxine, TRAb, thyroid ultrasound and orbital computed tomography informed diagnoses. Whole-study results and caveats: Clonotypes that were expanded in thyroid above 0.001 mostly appeared in blood too.

CDR3 length: 14 residues. Trimming shortened V by 3 bases and J by 3 bases, and 11 bases separated the two germline ends. The chain joins TRBV12-3 or TRBV12-4 to TRBJ2-5; D is possibly TRBD1 (6 bases). Material: blood. This sequence originates from a woman in her twenties or thirties with Graves' ophthalmopathy. The DNA for the CDR3 is TGTGCCAGCAGTTTGCCAGGGGAGAAAGAGACCCAGTACTTC. Translation gives CASSLPGEKETQYF.